The subject of this entry is one T cell receptor beta chain. What it recognizes is unknown. The CDR3 has 12 residues. V was shortened by 5 bases and J by 0 bases, with 8 bases between the two germline ends. Looked up from germline, CDR1 is DFQATT and CDR2 is SNEGSKA (reference sequence). Each donor's blood draw was 7.5 to 10 milliliters of peripheral blood. Using a J-beta primer mix together with a sample-barcoded 5' primer, a second PCR was run for about 6 to 12 cycles. Every molecule of cDNA carried a tag from a template-switch adaptor with 12 random nucleotides. TCRdb processed the 5' RACE reads anew with MiXCR; each CDR3 protein has one entry. The table records approximately 800,000 distinct CDR3 sequences, about 53% of them present only once. This entry belongs to a study of blood T cells in healthy people across ages. Study-level findings and limits: The fall in TCR beta diversity per million T cells was roughly linear with age. Total diversity from one million sequenced T cells was likely underestimated.

Sample: blood. The sequence derives from a man of 80 years or more in good health. This chain links TRBV20-1 with TRBJ2-7; D gene unclear. CDR3 protein: CSAQDGSYEQYF. In DNA, the CDR3 is TGCAGTGCTCAGGACGGCTCCTACGAGCAGTACTTC.